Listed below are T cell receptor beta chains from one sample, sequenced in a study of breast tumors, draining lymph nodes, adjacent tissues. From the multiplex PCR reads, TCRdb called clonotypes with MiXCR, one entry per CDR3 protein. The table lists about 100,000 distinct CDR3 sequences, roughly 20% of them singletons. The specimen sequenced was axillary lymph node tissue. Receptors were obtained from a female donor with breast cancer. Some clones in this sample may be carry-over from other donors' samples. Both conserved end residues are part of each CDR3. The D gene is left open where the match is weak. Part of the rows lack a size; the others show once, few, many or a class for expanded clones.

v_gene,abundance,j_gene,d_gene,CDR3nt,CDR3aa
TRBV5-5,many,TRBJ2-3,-,TGTGCCAGCAGCTTACAGGGATTTGGCGCAGATACGCAGTATTTT,CASSLQGFGADTQYF
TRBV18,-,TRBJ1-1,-,TGTGCCAGCTCACCCCCAGGCGGGACTGAAGCTTTCTTT,CASSPPGGTEAFF
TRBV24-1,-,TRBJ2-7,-,TGTGCCACCAGTGGAGCCCGAGGGGGTTCGTACGAGCAGTACTTC,CATSGARGGSYEQYF
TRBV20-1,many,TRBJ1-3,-,TGCAGTGCTAGAGACAGGCGGGGGATCTTTTCTGGAAACACCATATATTTT,CSARDRRGIFSGNTIYF
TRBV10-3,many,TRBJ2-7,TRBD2,TGTGCCATCAGTGAGACTAGCGCCGAGCAGTACTTC,CAISETSAEQYF
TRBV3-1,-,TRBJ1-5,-,TGTGCCAGCAGCCATGGGGGGCTAGGTCAGCCCCAGCATTTT,CASSHGGLGQPQHF
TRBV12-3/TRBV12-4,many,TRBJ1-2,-,TGTGCCAGCAGTTTGGGGGGGGGGAGCTTTAACTATGGCTACACCTTC,CASSLGGGSFNYGYTF
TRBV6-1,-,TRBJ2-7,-,TGTGCCAGCAGTGAAGAAGGTCTAGCTGGATACGAGCAGTGCTTC,CASSEEGLAGYEQCF
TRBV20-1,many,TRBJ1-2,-,TGCAGTGCTGGGGACTTTCAGGCGTATGGCTACACCTTC,CSAGDFQAYGYTF
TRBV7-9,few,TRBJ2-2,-,TGTGCCAGCAGCTCCCCCAGAGGAGCGACCGGGGAGCTGTTTTTT,CASSSPRGATGELFF
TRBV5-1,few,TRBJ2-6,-,TGCGCCAGCAGCTTGGCCGGCGGGGTCCAGACCTCTGGGGCCAACGTCCTGACTTTC,CASSLAGGVQTSGANVLTF
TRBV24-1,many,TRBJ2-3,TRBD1,TGTGCCACCAGTGATCGCAGACAGGGGATTACAGATACGCAGTATTTT,CATSDRRQGITDTQYF
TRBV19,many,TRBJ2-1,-,TGTGCCAGTAGTATGGGATACTACAATGAGCAGTTCTTC,CASSMGYYNEQFF
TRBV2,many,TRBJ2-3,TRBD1,TGTGCCAGCAGGCACAGGGGGCGTACAGATACGCAGTATTTT,CASRHRGRTDTQYF
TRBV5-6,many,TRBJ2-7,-,TGTGCCAGCAGCTCGGCCCTTTCCTACGAGCAGTACTTC,CASSSALSYEQYF
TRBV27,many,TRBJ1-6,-,TGTGCCAGCAGGGAGTTGCCTGGTAATTCACCCCTCCACTTT,CASRELPGNSPLHF
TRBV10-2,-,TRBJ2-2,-,TGCGCCAGCAGTGAGGAGTACACCGGGGAGCTGTTTTTT,CASSEEYTGELFF
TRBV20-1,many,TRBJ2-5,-,TGCAGTGCCTTCGGGGCAGGCACCCAAGAGACCCAGTACTTC,CSAFGAGTQETQYF
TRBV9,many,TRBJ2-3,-,TGTGCCAGCAGCGTAGTCGGGGTTAGCACAGATACGCAGTATTTT,CASSVVGVSTDTQYF
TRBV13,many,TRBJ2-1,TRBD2,TGTGCCAGCAGCATCACTAGCGGCATCTCCTACAATGAGCAGTTCTTC,CASSITSGISYNEQFF
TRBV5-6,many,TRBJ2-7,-,TGTGCCAGCAGCAGTACCGGGACCACGGGGGAGCAGTACTTC,CASSSTGTTGEQYF
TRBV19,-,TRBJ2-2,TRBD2,TGTGCCAGTAGACGGCCCGGGACTAGCGGGAGGGCAAACACCGGGGAGCTGTTTTTT,CASRRPGTSGRANTGELFF
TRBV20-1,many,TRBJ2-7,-,TGCAGTGCTAGGGCTAGGCTAGGGAACGAGCAGTACTTC,CSARARLGNEQYF
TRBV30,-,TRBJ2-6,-,TGTGCCTGGAGTGTAGGGCTCCCTGGGGCCAACGTCCTGACTTTC,CAWSVGLPGANVLTF
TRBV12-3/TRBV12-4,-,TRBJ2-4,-,TGTGCCAGCAGTTTTTACGGGAGTGGCAAAAACATTCAGTACTTC,CASSFYGSGKNIQYF
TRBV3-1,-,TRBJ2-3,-,TGTGCCAGCAGCCAATTCCCTAGTCATCGGAGCACAGATACGCAGTATTTT,CASSQFPSHRSTDTQYF
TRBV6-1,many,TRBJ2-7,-,TGTGCCAGCAGTCGCCGGGATCCTCTTTACGAGCAGTACTTC,CASSRRDPLYEQYF
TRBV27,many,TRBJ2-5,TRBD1,TGTGCCAGCAGAAGCCGACAGGGCCGAGAGACCCAGTACTTC,CASRSRQGRETQYF
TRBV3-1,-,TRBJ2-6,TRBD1,TGTGCCAGCAGCCGACAGGGGGCCCCCCTCCTGACTTTC,CASSRQGAPLLTF
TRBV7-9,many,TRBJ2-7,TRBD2,TGTGCCAGCAGCCCCGGGACTAGCGGGTGGTCCTACGAGCAGTACTTC,CASSPGTSGWSYEQYF
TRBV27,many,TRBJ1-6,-,TGTGCCAGCAGAAAAGCAGGGAGCCCCTATAATTCACCCCTCCACTTT,CASRKAGSPYNSPLHF
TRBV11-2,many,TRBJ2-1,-,TGTGCCAGCAGCTTAGTTGGGGGCACCTACAATGAGCAGTTCTTC,CASSLVGGTYNEQFF
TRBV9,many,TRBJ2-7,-,TGTGCCAGCAGCGTATACGCGGGAAGAGGATACGAGCAGTACTTC,CASSVYAGRGYEQYF
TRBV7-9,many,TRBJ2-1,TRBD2,TGTGCCAGCCGCCGGACTAGCGGGAGAATGGATGAGCAGTTCTTC,CASRRTSGRMDEQFF
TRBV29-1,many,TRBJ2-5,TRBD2,TGCAGCGTCGGCACCGGGACTAGCGGGAGTGGGACCCAGTACTTC,CSVGTGTSGSGTQYF
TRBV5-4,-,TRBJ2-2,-,TGTGCCAGCAGCTTGGACGCGCCCGGGGAGCTGTTTTTT,CASSLDAPGELFF
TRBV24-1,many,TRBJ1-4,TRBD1,TGTGCCACCAGTGATACCGGGACAGGGCAGGAAAAACTGTTTTTT,CATSDTGTGQEKLFF
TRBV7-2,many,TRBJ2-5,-,TGTGCCAGCAGCGCAGGGGCATCCGGGGCGAAGACCCAGTACTTC,CASSAGASGAKTQYF
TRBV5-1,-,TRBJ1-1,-,TGCGCCAGCAGCCAGGACAGCATGAACACTGAAGCTTTCTTT,CASSQDSMNTEAFF
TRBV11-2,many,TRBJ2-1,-,TGTGCCAGCAGCTTAGAACAGTACTACAATGAGCAGTTCTTC,CASSLEQYYNEQFF
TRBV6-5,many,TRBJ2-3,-,TGTGCCAGCAGATACCGGGACCAAAGCACAGATACGCAGTATTTT,CASRYRDQSTDTQYF
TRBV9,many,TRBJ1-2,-,TGTGCCAGCAGCGGGGTACCCCTCTATGGCTACACCTTC,CASSGVPLYGYTF
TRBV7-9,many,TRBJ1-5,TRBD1,TGTGCCAGCAGCGACAGGGACGGAGGCAATCAGCCCCAGCATTTT,CASSDRDGGNQPQHF
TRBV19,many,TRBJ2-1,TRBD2,TGTGCCAGTAGTATAATCCAATTAGCGGGGGGAGGGGATGAGCAGTTCTTC,CASSIIQLAGGGDEQFF
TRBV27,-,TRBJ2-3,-,TGTGCCAGCAGTTTCCGGGACACCAGCCCGCAGTATTTT,CASSFRDTSPQYF
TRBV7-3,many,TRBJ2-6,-,TGTGCCAGCAGCTTAGGTAGTCACTCTGGGGCCAACGTCCTGACTTTC,CASSLGSHSGANVLTF
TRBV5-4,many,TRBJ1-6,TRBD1,TGTGCCAGCAGCACGGGACAGGGAATGCTAGGATCACCCCTCCACTTT,CASSTGQGMLGSPLHF
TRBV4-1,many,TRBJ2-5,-,TGCGCCAGCAGCCAAGAACCAGGCGGGGAGACCCAGTACTTC,CASSQEPGGETQYF
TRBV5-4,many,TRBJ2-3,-,TGTGCCAGCAGCTTAATTCCAAGGCGGAGCACAGATACGCAGTATTTT,CASSLIPRRSTDTQYF
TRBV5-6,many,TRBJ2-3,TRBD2,TGTGCCAGCAGCTTGGGCGGGGGGGCGGCAGATACGCAGTATTTT,CASSLGGGAADTQYF
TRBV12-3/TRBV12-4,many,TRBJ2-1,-,TGTGCCAGCAGTAGGCGGGGCGCCCCGGACGAGCAGTTCTTC,CASSRRGAPDEQFF
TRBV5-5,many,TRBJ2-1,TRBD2,TGTGCCAGCAGCTTGGTCCTAGCGGGTCCCAATGAGCAGTTCTTC,CASSLVLAGPNEQFF
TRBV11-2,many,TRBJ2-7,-,TGTGCCAGCAGCCCACAAACAGGGACCGAGCAGTACTTC,CASSPQTGTEQYF
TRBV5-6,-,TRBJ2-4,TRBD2,TGTGCCAGCAGCTTGGCGACTAGCGGGAGGGGGATTCAGTACTTC,CASSLATSGRGIQYF
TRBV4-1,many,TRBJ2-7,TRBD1,TGCGCCAGCAGCCAGAACGGACAGGGAACGGGCGAGCAGTACTTC,CASSQNGQGTGEQYF
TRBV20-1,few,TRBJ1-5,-,TGCAGTGCTAGACACCGGGGGGGGCGCAATCAGCCCCAGCATTTT,CSARHRGGRNQPQHF
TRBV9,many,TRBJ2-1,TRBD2,TGTGCCAGCAGCGTTTTAGCGGGAGCCACTTCCTACAATGAGCAGTTCTTC,CASSVLAGATSYNEQFF